The clone carrying this T cell receptor (beta chain) was seen ten or more times. Its target is not known. Trimming removed 3 bases from V and 4 bases from J, with 9 bases in between. The CDR3 has 13 amino acids. CDR1 ENHRY and CDR2 SYGVKD come from the germline V gene. These data come from a study of blood T cells in healthy people across ages. Whole-study results and caveats: Estimates of total diversity, which came from one million sequenced T cells, were considered to be underestimates. Unsorted PBMC input precluded a conclusive naive versus antigen-experienced comparison. Significant beta diversity loss was already apparent by age approximately 42, declining roughly linearly.

Sample-barcoded 5' priming and a J-beta primer mix drove a second PCR of about 6 to 12 cycles. TCRdb reprocessed the 5' RACE reads with MiXCR, giving one entry per CDR3 protein. This sample has 850,000 to 950,000 distinct CDR3 sequences, with under 30% found just once. The sequencing sample was made of blood. J is TRBJ1-2 and V is TRBV10-3; D unresolved. This TCR was recovered from a woman aged 80 or over in good health. The CDR3 nucleotides read TGTGCCATCAGTGACCTGGACCCCTATGGCTACACCTTC. Translated, it gives CAISDLDPYGYTF.